This T cell receptor beta chain was sequenced for a study of PD-L1 blockade in urothelial cancer. Study-level background: At 3 weeks after treatment start (second dose) and again at 6 weeks, blood was analyzed.

TCRdb's copy holds only in-frame clones and misses some; the assay was immunoSEQ multiplex PCR. Here the sample spans tens of thousands of clones, 75% to 90% being singletons. Described time point: pretreatment peripheral blood. The clonotype was recovered from a man aged 45-65 years with urothelial cancer. Sequenced material: PBMCs, taken around atezolizumab (anti-PD-L1) treatment.

CDR3: CASSLEVNTEAFF. The CDR3 DNA sequence: TGTGCCAGCAGTTTAGAAGTAAACACTGAAGCTTTCTTT. V and J are TRBV6-1 and TRBJ1-1; no reliable D call. The germline gives CDR1 MNHNS, CDR2 SASEGT. The CDR3 runs to 13 residues. V lost 5 bases, J lost 2 bases, and 9 bases lay in between.